This entry concerns a single TCR beta chain. Trimming pared 0 bases from V and 4 bases from J, leaving 9 bases between. Germline-derived CDR1 and CDR2 are GTSNPN and SVGIG (reference sequence). The CDR3 runs to 13 residues. The source of the sample is a study of blood T cell repertoires in COVID-19. Study-wide background: Material from acute and convalescent COVID-19 was sourced from the United States, Italy and Spain. Sample material is recorded as cDNA or gDNA derived from T cells, B-cell-depleted T cells, or PBMCs.

Original processing notes: Researchers report that nucleated cell counts were estimated from reference gene primer amplification. Sequenced by immunoSEQ multiplex PCR; TCRdb stores in-frame clones only, minus some. V and J calls and clone size are copied from that table; D and trimming were computed from the DNA. The top ten clones hold 1.2% of a sample with about 200,000 clones, 70% to 90% of them seen once. The clonotype originates from a man younger than 40 who had recovered from COVID-19. Sequenced material: PBMCs or T cells enriched from blood (not recorded which). The chain joins TRBV30 to TRBJ1-2; D is unresolved. The CDR3 loop reads CAWSVQGAYGYTF. The CDR3 bases are TGTGCCTGGAGTGTACAAGGAGCCTATGGCTACACCTTC.